The 21 T cell receptor beta chains listed next were all sequenced from one sample in a study of cytomegalovirus exposure and HLA in healthy donors. PCR amplification relied on 60 Vbeta primers (plus 13 Jbeta primers). The data were produced by immunoSEQ multiplex PCR, yet TCRdb's version contains in-frame clones alone and is incomplete. The data hold some 160,000 clones, with 80% to 90% observed a single time. Source material: PBMCs. The receptor set was obtained from a boy younger than 10 in good health and CMV-seronegative.

V usage is TRBV30 and J usage is TRBJ1-2; possible D gene TRBD1, 6 bases. Germline V CDR1 and CDR2: GTSNPN, SVGIG (reference sequence). V lost 0 bases and J lost 4, with 9 bases in between. The CDR3 runs to 13 residues. The CDR3 DNA follows: TGTGCCTGGAGTGTCCACAGGGCCTATGGCTACACCTTC. Translated, it gives CAWSVHRAYGYTF.

The rearrangement uses TRBV10-3 and TRBJ1-5; 9 positions match TRBD1. The CDR3 is made up of 12 amino acids. The junction had 3 bases not matched to a gene; V was cut back by 5 bases and J by 10 bases. The germline V gene encodes CDR1 ENHRY and CDR2 SYGVKD. The CDR3 bases are TGTGCCATCAGTTACACAGGGGGCCCCCAGCATTTT. Translating it yields CAISYTGGPQHF.

This clone is a singleton in its sample. The J gene is TRBJ1-2, the V gene TRBV7-9; D is unclear. V was pared by 2 bases and J by 8 bases, with 18 bases between. The CDR3 length is 15 residues. Germline lookup yields CDR1 SEHNR and CDR2 FQNEAQ (reference sequence). CDR3 nucleotides: TGTGCCAGCAGCTTAAGTTCGTCAGGACTGGAGGGCTACACCTTC. The encoded protein is CASSLSSSGLEGYTF.

The chain recombines TRBV7-2 with TRBJ1-5, with D possibly matching TRBD1 (6 bases). V was shortened by 4 bases and J by 5 bases, with 15 bases between the two germline ends. The germline V gene encodes CDR1 SGHTA and CDR2 FQGNSA. The CDR3 is made up of 15 amino acids. CDR3 sequence reads: CASSSETGAYQPQHF. The CDR3 nucleotides read TGTGCCAGCAGCTCCGAGACAGGCGCTTATCAGCCCCAGCATTTT.

The chain recombines TRBV15 with TRBJ1-4; possibly TRBD1 for D (5 bases). The germline CDR1 and CDR2 sequences are LNHNV and YYDKDF (reference sequence). The CDR3 runs to 14 residues. V gave up 1 base and J gave up 6 bases, with 9 bases separating them. CDR3 sequence: CATSRGQNDEKLFF. The CDR3 region has the DNA TGTGCCACCAGCAGAGGACAGAACGATGAAAAACTGTTTTTT.

The chain links TRBV30 to TRBJ1-2; TRBD1 is a possible D gene (6 bases). The CDR3 covers 13 residues. The V gene lost 5 bases and the J gene lost 3 bases, with 13 bases spanning the gap. Germline V gene lookup returns CDR1 GTSNPN and CDR2 SVGIG (reference sequence). The CDR3 DNA reads as TGTGCCTGGGGGGGCGGGGGCTACTATGGCTACACCTTC. It translates to CAWGGGGYYGYTF.

The chain couples TRBV9 to TRBJ2-7, with a tentative D call TRBD1 (5 bases). CDR1 and CDR2 from the germline V gene are SGDLS and YYNGEE. The CDR3 loop spans 15 amino acids. Trimming pared 5 bases from V and 5 bases from J, leaving 20 bases between. CDR3 residues: CASSKGPSNTDEQYF. CDR3 in DNA: TGTGCCAGCAGTAAGGGGCCCTCTAACACAGACGAGCAGTACTTC.

The chain joins TRBV2 to TRBJ2-2, with 7 bases aligning to TRBD1. The germline gives CDR1 SNHLY, CDR2 FYNNEI. CDR3 length equals 16 residues. Unmatched junction bases numbered 9, after V lost 2 bases and J lost 6 bases. The CDR3 loop is CASSESGQSGPGELFF. The DNA for the CDR3 is TGTGCCAGCAGTGAATCGGGACAGTCCGGTCCCGGGGAGCTGTTTTTT.

The genes are TRBV15 and TRBJ1-1; a weak D match, TRBD1 (6 bases). The V end lost 0 bases, the J end lost 11 bases, and 13 bases lay between the germline ends. The CDR3 spans 13 residues. Germline V lookup: CDR1 LNHNV, CDR2 YYDKDF (reference sequence). The CDR3 is CATSRDQRQAAFF. The CDR3 DNA reads as TGTGCCACCAGCAGAGATCAGCGACAGGCGGCTTTCTTT.

V usage is TRBV6-1 and J usage is TRBJ2-7; 9 bases map to TRBD1. The CDR3 covers 15 residues. The V segment lost 2 bases and the J segment 1 base; nucleotides outside the gene matches: 3. Germline V CDR1 and CDR2: MNHNS, SASEGT. The CDR3 sequence is CASSEYRGQSYEQYF. The CDR3 nucleotides are TGTGCCAGCAGTGAATACAGGGGGCAATCCTACGAGCAGTACTTC.

The V gene is TRBV11-2, the J gene TRBJ2-6, with D perhaps TRBD2 (6 bases). The CDR3 has 15 residues. Germline loops: CDR1 SGHAT, CDR2 FQNNGV. Trimming left V 4 bases short and J 3 bases short, with 10 bases between. The CDR3 DNA is TGTGCCAGCAGCTCGGAGGGAATTGGGGCCAACGTCCTGACTTTC. Residues: CASSSEGIGANVLTF.

The V gene is TRBV9, the J gene TRBJ2-2; TRBD2 is a possible D gene (6 bases). V lost 4 bases and J 6 bases, leaving 22 bases between the germline ends. Germline CDR1 is SGDLS and CDR2 is YYNGEE. This CDR3 comprises 17 residues. CDR3 protein: CASSPFQGLGGPGELFF. Here the CDR3 DNA reads TGTGCCAGCAGCCCCTTCCAGGGCCTGGGGGGTCCCGGGGAGCTGTTTTTT.

The chain links TRBV15 to TRBJ2-5, with 10 bases matching TRBD1. CDR3 length: 16 amino acids. CDR1 is LNHNV, CDR2 YYDKDF, per germline (reference sequence). The trim removed 8 bases at V and 6 bases at J, leaving 15 bases unmatched. The CDR3 region is CATGTGVGTLSQTQYF. The CDR3 DNA reads as TGTGCCACCGGGACAGGGGTAGGGACTTTAAGTCAGACCCAGTACTTC.

The chain recombines TRBV5-6 with TRBJ1-1, with a tentative D call TRBD1 (6 bases). Trimming pared 6 bases from V and 5 bases from J, leaving 14 bases between. The CDR3 extends over 13 amino acids. Germline V gene lookup returns CDR1 SGHDT and CDR2 YYEEEE. CDR3: CASTLQGGTEAFF. The DNA for the CDR3 is TGTGCCAGCACCTTACAGGGTGGAACTGAAGCTTTCTTT. Supplemented by reference TRBV5-6 and TRBJ1-1, the full variable domain reads DAGVTQSPTHLIKTRGQQVTLRCSPKSGHDTVSWYQQALGQGPQFIFQYYEEEERQRGNFPDRFSGHQFPNYSSELNVNALLLGDSALYLCASTLQGGTEAFFGQGTRLTVV.

The chain carries TRBV4-1 and TRBJ1-2; a possible D gene is TRBD1 (6 bases). Germline V CDR1 and CDR2: MGHRA, YSYEKL. CDR3 size: 15 residues. V lost 5 bases and J 2 bases, leaving 15 bases between the germline ends. The CDR3 loop reads CASSYPTGTNYGYTF. The CDR3 DNA reads as TGCGCCAGCAGCTACCCGACAGGAACCAACTATGGCTACACCTTC.

The V and J genes are TRBV11-3 and TRBJ1-1; 10 nucleotides line up with TRBD1. The V and J ends lost 4 bases and 3 bases, in that order; junction bases with no gene match: 5. Germline V gene lookup returns CDR1 SGHNT and CDR2 YENEEA. There are 15 residues in the CDR3. The CDR3 sequence is CASSSPGTGDTEAFF. In nucleotides, the CDR3 is TGTGCCAGCAGCTCACCCGGGACAGGGGACACTGAAGCTTTCTTT.

The rearrangement uses TRBV6-6 and TRBJ1-2; D ambiguous. This CDR3 region has 14 residues. Deletions cut 0 bases from V and 4 bases from J, with 9 bases between. Germline loops: CDR1 MNHNY, CDR2 SVGAGI (reference sequence). The CDR3 spells CASSYSTEFYGYTF. The CDR3 DNA reads TGTGCCAGCAGTTACTCCACAGAATTCTATGGCTACACCTTC.

This clone was seen a few times. The chain joins TRBV28 to TRBJ2-1, with a weak D call TRBD1 (6 bases). The V end was cut by 5 bases, the J end by 4 bases, with 21 bases between. The CDR3 has 17 residues. Germline CDR1 and CDR2: MDHEN and SYDVKM. The CDR3 region has the DNA TGTGCCAGCAGTAGCGGTCCCTTCGTCAGGGGATACAATGAGCAGTTCTTC. Translating it yields CASSSGPFVRGYNEQFF.

The chain uses TRBV5-4 and TRBJ2-7, with 8 bases matching TRBD2. The ends lost 3 bases at V and 6 bases at J; junction bases unmatched: 11. The CDR3 consists of 15 residues. Germline V gene lookup returns CDR1 SGHNT and CDR2 YYREEE (reference sequence). CDR3 coding DNA: TGTGCCAGCAGCTCTCCGGGGGGGCAAGGGAGCGAGCAGTACTTC. Its translation: CASSSPGGQGSEQYF.

This chain uses TRBV6-4 with TRBJ1-2, with D possibly TRBD1 on 6 matching bases. The CDR3 is 17 amino acids. Trimming removed 5 bases at V and 7 bases at J, with 26 bases between. The germline V gene encodes CDR1 MRHNA and CDR2 SNTAGT. CDR3 sequence reads: CASSRFATGRNWSGYTF. The DNA for the CDR3 is TGTGCCAGCAGTAGGTTTGCGACAGGACGCAATTGGTCTGGCTACACCTTC.

The chain joins TRBV11-1 to TRBJ2-6, with TRBD2 matching over 8 bases. The CDR3 loop spans 16 amino acids. Per the germline V gene, CDR1 is SGHAT and CDR2 is FQDESV (reference sequence). After removal of 5 bases from V and 1 base from J, the junction contained 4 bases not matched to a gene. DNA for the CDR3: TGTGCCAGCAGCGGGACTAGGGCATCTGGGGCCAACGTCCTGACTTTC. Amino acids: CASSGTRASGANVLTF. Based on the CDR3 plus reference TRBV11-1 and TRBJ2-6, the full variable domain is EAEVAQSPRYKITEKSQAVAFWCDPISGHATLYWYRQILGQGPELLVQFQDESVVDDSQLPKDRFSAERLKGVDSTLKIQPAELGDSAMYLCASSGTRASGANVLTFGAGSRLTVL.